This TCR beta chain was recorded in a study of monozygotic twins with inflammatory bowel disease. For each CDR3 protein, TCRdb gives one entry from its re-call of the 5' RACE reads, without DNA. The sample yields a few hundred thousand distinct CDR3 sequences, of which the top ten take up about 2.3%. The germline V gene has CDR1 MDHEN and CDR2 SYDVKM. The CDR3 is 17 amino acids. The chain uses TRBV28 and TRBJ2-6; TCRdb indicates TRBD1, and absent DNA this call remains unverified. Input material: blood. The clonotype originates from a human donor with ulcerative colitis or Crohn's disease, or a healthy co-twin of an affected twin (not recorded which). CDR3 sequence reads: CASSLSDRVSGANVLTF.